The TCR beta chain described here comes from a study of cytomegalovirus exposure and HLA in healthy donors (dated 2017 in TCRdb). Concerning the study at large: An earlier analysis of fewer than 750 of the donors reported about 300 Gb of sequence data and 100 million to 120 million unique TCR beta sequences obtained from about 200 million T cells. The genetic ancestry cluster associated with self-reported Caucasian donors included approximately 85% of the roughly 410 genotyped donors. Because of strong linkage in the cohort, four or five DR-DQ haplotypes were treated as single units for association and clustering. To study patterns of TCR occurrence, a later analysis re-analyzed previously published TCR beta repertoires from 666 donors and added high-resolution HLA genotyping. The study profiled the T cell repertoires of approximately 700 subjects by immunosequencing and related them to cytomegalovirus serostatus. An early release that covered approximately 600 HLA-typed donors contained about 300 gigabases of sequencing data and about 84 million unique TCR sequences. HLA typing covered class I and class II loci at four-digit resolution. In the later analysis, no new phenotypic data were used to find candidate immune exposures; instead, reliance was placed on TCR beta sequences and their occurrence across donors. To predict cytomegalovirus infection status, the study brought together high-throughput TCR immunosequencing, statistical association of individual TCRs with disease status, and machine learning. Every repertoire in the discovery cohort had been generated on one and the same sequencing platform. Among roughly 370 genotyped donors of the cohort, an average of about 240,000 unique TCR beta nucleotide sequences were sequenced per donor, about a sixth of them non-productive. The study was designed to test whether signatures of past pathogen exposure could be identified by cataloging public T cell receptors. Along with the approximately 670-subject first cohort, a separate validation cohort of over a hundred different subjects was used. Donor age, sex, ethnicity and CMV serostatus were compiled alongside the repertoire data. A later genetic analysis used genome-wide SNP genotypes for about 60% of the roughly 670 donors, treating that subset as a discovery cohort. Typing coverage differed by locus: A, B, C, DRB1 and DQB1 were typed in roughly 629-630 donors, DQA1 in around 500, DPA1 in around 600, and DPB1 in 472. To decide whether each TCR beta V gene segment behaved as functional or pseudogenic, an earlier analysis of fewer than 750 of the donors relied on high-throughput TCR beta sequencing.

The paper's findings and limits, for the study overall: The presence/absence analyses assumed that sequencing depth was roughly uniform across donors, and that assumption may not be true. CMV serostatus was the only immune exposure information available for the cohort. At a false discovery rate of 0.05, a later analysis linked around 17,000 TCR beta sequences to specific HLA alleles. Three of the identified cytomegalovirus-associated TCR beta chains were confirmed in vitro to be specific for cytomegalovirus antigens. In an earlier analysis of 500 to 650 of the donors, most TCR beta V segments appeared in productive rearrangements about 90% or about 30% of the time, broadly matching IMGT annotations. The study gave a list of about 160 TCR beta chains associated with cytomegalovirus. Some IMGT-functional V segments, including TRBV6-2 and TRBV6-3, could not be told apart with the 87-base-pair reads, so those segments were excluded. According to a later genetic analysis, donors in an Asian-associated ancestry cluster had fewer N-insertions in productive TCRs than the approximately 650-donor mean. A cluster of highly shared sequence variants was judged likely to be a technical artifact of the sequencing pipeline. Across donors, most TCR sequences were observed very rarely, whereas some public TCRs were present in many individuals. Linkage disequilibrium might explain the correlated functional status among segregating V segments, but an unknown experimental factor could not be ruled out. In this cohort, only TCR beta chains were sequenced, and detectable features were limited by the absence of alpha or paired-chain data. A later analysis found that most CMV-associated TCR beta chains appeared HLA-restricted, with HLA associations seemingly driven largely by CMV exposure. An association between a missense DCLRE1C variant and V-gene and J-gene trimming of TCR beta chains was found in a later genetic analysis and replicated in an independent cohort. Because counts were too low, 15 to 20 rarely observed V segments, including chromosome 9 orphons, were left out of the earlier analysis of several hundred of the donors. Several of the top co-occurrence clusters appeared to be linked to parvovirus B19, influenza, CMV and Epstein-Barr virus, according to a later analysis. Because HLA typing was unavailable for some donors at each locus, only the typed subset was used in association tests. According to the authors, the approach could potentially be generalized to other disease states and immunological phenotypes. A further reported finding was that TCR beta sequences accurately predicted the HLA-A and HLA-B alleles for most subjects in the first cohort. According to a later analysis, TCR association rates differed among HLA loci, with DRB1 alleles showing the most associated TCRs and HLA-C alleles showing the fewest. In a later analysis, HLA-associated TCR beta chains showed more clonal expansion and lower generation probabilities than non-associated chains that were equally common. Cytomegalovirus status was reported to be diagnosed by the classifier with high specificity and sensitivity in both the original and validation cohorts. When HLA alleles, especially DR and DQ, strongly co-occurred, attributing TCR associations to individual alleles was difficult.

A note on this clone: Its antigen remains unidentified. Per-nucleotide qualities are absent, and no much larger clonotype sits a single base away.

In total, more than 500 healthy bone marrow donors made up the cohort. All cohort members were sampled while nominally healthy, although unrecorded immune exposures were likely present. The donor was CMV seropositive and was included in the group of approximately 310 seropositive cohort members. A peripheral blood sample was provided by each donor, and peripheral blood mononuclear cells were used for TCR beta sequencing. The Qiagen DNeasy Blood Extraction Kit was used to extract genomic DNA from the blood cell samples. Library method: the immunoSEQ multiplex PCR assay. For the multiplex PCR, a mixture combining 60 forward primers for TCR Vbeta segments and 13 reverse primers for TCR Jbeta segments was used. Amplification of the CDR3 region of rearranged TCR beta genes was performed with a multiplex PCR assay on genomic DNA. The Illumina HiSeq System was used to sequence the amplified TCR beta libraries as 87-base-pair reads. From the authors' description of their analysis: A later analysis tallied tens of millions of unique TCR beta chains across the 660 or so repertoires, and approximately 12 million of those chains were shared by two or more donors. To remove PCR and sequencing errors, raw reads were error-corrected and collapsed into unique sequences using a nearest-neighbor algorithm that merged closely related sequences. Alignment of CDR3 sequences to IMGT reference sequences was used to assign V, D and J gene segments. For a sequence to be retained, a match of at least six nucleotides was required to both a V gene segment and a J gene segment. Rearrangements were called productive when the CDR3 lacked stop codons and stayed in frame with V and J; all others were non-productive. CDR3 was defined by IMGT convention, running from the second conserved V-encoded cysteine to the conserved J-encoded phenylalanine. In an earlier analysis of around 570 of the donors, sequences lacking an unambiguous match to a single V gene segment were excluded. An earlier analysis of a few hundred of the donors classified V segments as functional when productive rearrangements were above 56.7% and as segregating when the standard deviation between donors was above 5%. A statistical classification framework was developed to diagnose cytomegalovirus status using the catalog of TCR beta chain sequences. In a later analysis, TCR nucleotide sequences were compared against IMGT/GENE-DB human TR gene sequences so that V and J genes could be assigned. In a later analysis, CDR3 sequences and most-parsimonious VDJ recombination scenarios were assigned using the TCRdist pipeline. In a later analysis, each TCR beta chain was defined by its CDR3 amino acid sequence together with its V-gene family, and reads lacking a unique V-gene family were excluded. As a way to deal with suspected cross-contamination and a sequencing artifact, a later analysis dropped more than 500 nucleotide sequences that were highly shared and had low generation probability. For each public chain, a later analysis derived a clonal expansion index from normalized ranks of inferred template counts within each repertoire. In a later analysis, generation probabilities were computed with a VDJ recombination model fitted to out-of-frame rearrangements, and the resulting probabilities were checked against IGoR. In a later analysis, TCR-TCR, TCR-HLA and TCR-CMV co-occurrence was scored with hypergeometric tests, and a repertoire-size bias correction was applied to TCR pairs. A later analysis estimated false discovery rates by permuting HLA or CMV assignments 20 times. In a later analysis, co-occurring TCRs were grouped using DBSCAN, and TCRdist sequence similarity was added for clustering within HLA-allele-positive subsets. For co-occurrence clustering, repertoires with fewer than 30,000 or more than 120,000 public chains were excluded, along with 4 to 6 repertoires with anomalous nucleotide sharing. TCRdb carries this immuneACCESS record with in-frame sequences only. Its versions omit some clonotypes, under half of them owing to an unresolved V gene in the studies checked, with the rest unexplained. V and J calls and clone size are as listed in that table; D and trimming were resolved from the DNA. The sample records about 150,000 clones, about three quarters of which are singletons. The ten largest clones capture about 10% of the sample.

From the cysteine through the phenylalanine, the CDR3 covers 14 amino acids. Just the 42-base CDR3 DNA is kept, in frame starting at base 1. V lost 5 bases and J lost 8 bases, and the count of bases not matched to a germline gene is 11. Sequences SGHTA (CDR1) and FQGTGA (CDR2) are obtained from the germline V gene. This clonotype was obtained from a man aged 25-45 years in good health and CMV-seropositive. The sequencing sample was made of PBMCs. The chain is made from TRBV7-3 and TRBJ1-1; TRBD1 agrees with 7 junctional bases. The CDR3 sequence is CASSPNPGTEEAFF. The base sequence is TGTGCCAGCAGCCCGAACCCCGGGACAGAGGAAGCTTTCTTT. The CDR3, completed at both ends by the reference TRBV7-3 and TRBJ1-1 genes, gives the full variable domain GAGVSQTPSNKVTEKGKYVELRCDPISGHTALYWYRQSLGQGPEFLIYFQGTGAADDSGLPNDRFFAVRPEGSVSTLKIQRTERGDSAVYLCASSPNPGTEEAFFGQGTRLTVV.